These T cell receptor beta chains were read from a single sample in a study of blood T cell repertoires in COVID-19. Sequenced by immunoSEQ multiplex PCR; TCRdb stores in-frame clones only, minus some. The profile shows more than 95,000 clones, 65% to 85% of them singletons. The sequencing sample was made of peripheral blood. The receptors come from a man of 80 years or more with active or convalescent COVID-19. The CDR3 runs from the conserved cysteine through the conserved F or W. The order of the fields is V gene, J gene, D gene, clone size, CDR3 protein, CDR3 DNA. The D gene is left open where the match is weak. Not every row has a clone size; where given, it reads once, few, many or a size class.

v_gene: TRBV27
j_gene: TRBJ2-3
d_gene: TRBD1
abundance: once
CDR3aa: CASSFRDRAFTDTQYF
CDR3nt: TGTGCCAGCAGTTTTCGAGACAGGGCTTTCACAGATACGCAGTATTTT

v_gene: TRBV2
j_gene: TRBJ2-1
d_gene: TRBD1
abundance: once
CDR3aa: CASSEAWDRGHEQFF
CDR3nt: TGTGCCAGCAGTGAAGCGTGGGACAGGGGGCATGAGCAGTTCTTC

v_gene: TRBV14
j_gene: TRBJ1-6
d_gene: -
abundance: -
CDR3aa: CASSHRSYNSPLHF
CDR3nt: TGTGCCAGCAGCCACAGATCCTATAATTCACCCCTCCACTTT

v_gene: TRBV6-5
j_gene: TRBJ2-2
d_gene: TRBD1
abundance: -
CDR3aa: CASRTGVWGGELFF
CDR3nt: TGTGCCAGCAGAACAGGGGTTTGGGGCGGGGAGCTGTTTTTT

v_gene: TRBV28
j_gene: TRBJ1-2
d_gene: -
abundance: -
CDR3aa: CAINREGSYGYTF
CDR3nt: TGTGCCATCAACAGGGAAGGGAGCTATGGCTACACCTTC

v_gene: TRBV30
j_gene: TRBJ2-7
d_gene: -
abundance: -
CDR3aa: CAWSETSVSTGYEQYF
CDR3nt: TGTGCCTGGAGTGAAACCTCAGTATCAACGGGCTACGAGCAGTACTTC

v_gene: TRBV9
j_gene: TRBJ2-1
d_gene: TRBD2
abundance: -
CDR3aa: CASSASTSGGHNEQFF
CDR3nt: TGTGCCAGCAGCGCCTCGACTAGCGGGGGCCACAATGAGCAGTTCTTC

v_gene: TRBV19
j_gene: TRBJ1-6
d_gene: TRBD1
abundance: few
CDR3aa: CASSIRTGRNSPLHF
CDR3nt: TGTGCCAGTAGTATTCGGACAGGGCGTAATTCACCCCTCCACTTT

v_gene: TRBV11-2
j_gene: TRBJ2-1
d_gene: -
abundance: -
CDR3aa: CASSLDGVGSSYNEQFF
CDR3nt: TGTGCCAGCAGCTTAGATGGCGTGGGGAGCTCCTACAATGAGCAGTTCTTC

v_gene: TRBV5-5
j_gene: TRBJ1-2
d_gene: -
abundance: -
CDR3aa: CASSRGAASYGYTF
CDR3nt: TGTGCCAGCAGCCGGGGGGCGGCTTCCTATGGCTACACCTTC

v_gene: TRBV19
j_gene: TRBJ2-5
d_gene: TRBD1
abundance: large
CDR3aa: CASSDRGKETQYF
CDR3nt: TGTGCCAGTAGTGACAGGGGTAAAGAGACCCAGTACTTC

v_gene: TRBV18
j_gene: TRBJ2-7
d_gene: TRBD2
abundance: once
CDR3aa: CASSPPGLAGEQYF
CDR3nt: TGTGCCAGCTCACCTCCGGGACTAGCGGGAGAGCAGTACTTC

v_gene: TRBV7-2
j_gene: TRBJ2-3
d_gene: -
abundance: -
CDR3aa: CASSLGGPTDTQYF
CDR3nt: TGTGCCAGCAGCTTAGGTGGCCCGACAGATACGCAGTATTTT